This entry lists 19 T cell receptor beta chains sequenced from one sample in a study of tumor-infiltrating lymphocytes in primary liver carcinoma. The roughly 20-34 mg bulk tissue piece was not sorted before simultaneous RNA and DNA extraction. Using a constant-region primer together with ProtoScript II reverse transcriptase, TCR beta cDNA was made from roughly 500 ng of total RNA. Investigators got TCR beta libraries out of three nested multiplex PCR rounds, done with slightly modified ARM-PCR. With TRBV1-TRBV30 forward primers and a C-beta reverse primer, the first two PCR rounds were run for roughly 9 cycles each. TCRdb redid the calling of the multiplex PCR reads with MiXCR, one entry per CDR3 protein. The sample records about 120,000 distinct CDR3 sequences, about 59% being singletons. The sample taken for sequencing was liver tumor tissue from sampling region 1. This sample's subset: tumor region T1, superior pole. The receptors were sampled from a woman in her fifties or sixties with primary liver carcinoma and hepatitis B virus infection.

To note about this clonotype: Relative to the germline gene, one junction end is altered; a read error may explain this. The J gene is TRBJ1-1, the V gene TRBV4-2; no clear D. CDR1 is LGHNA, CDR2 YNFKEQ, per germline. The CDR3 loop spans 13 amino acids. This CDR3 is CASSQLENTEAFF. DNA of the CDR3: TGTGCCAGTAGCCAACTTGAGAACACTGAAGCTTTCTTT.

Many counts were recorded for this clonotype. The chain links TRBV12-3 or TRBV12-4 to TRBJ2-1, with 11 bases that match TRBD2. With V trimmed by 3 bases and J by 0 bases, 4 bases remained unmatched. This CDR3 contains 17 residues. The CDR3 DNA reads as TGTGCCAGCAGTTTTCTAGCGGGAGGTACCTCCTACAATGAGCAGTTCTTC. It translates to CASSFLAGGTSYNEQFF.

Worth noting for this clonotype: Because it lacks the conserved phenylalanine or tryptophan at the end, this CDR3 is likely a read error. The V gene is TRBV5-1, the J gene TRBJ1-4, with 7 bases that match TRBD1. J gave up 5 bases and V 4 bases, and 5 bases lay outside the gene matches. The V gene's germline CDR1 is SGHRS and CDR2 YFSETQ. This CDR3 comprises 14 residues. CDR3 sequence (DNA): TGCGCCAGCAGCCCTCTGACAGGGAATGAAAAACTGTTTATT. Its protein is CASSPLTGNEKLFI.

Points on this clonotype: This clone may be a read error of a much larger clone one base away. The V gene is TRBV6-1, the J gene TRBJ1-1; the D is unclear. The CDR3 loop spans 14 amino acids. V lost 11 bases to trimming and J lost 1 base, with 17 bases between them. CDR1 and CDR2 (germline): MNHNS, SASEGT. The CDR3 reads CALCSYSQNTEAFF. The DNA for the CDR3 is TGTGCCCTCTGTTCCTACAGCCAGAACACTGAAGCTTTCTTT.

In this sample, this clonotype turned up many times. The V call is TRBV6-5, the J call TRBJ2-7; 12 nucleotides align to TRBD2. Germline V CDR1 and CDR2: MNHEY, SVGAGI. This CDR3 spans 15 amino acids. V lost 6 bases to trimming and J lost 5 bases; unmatched junction nucleotides: 8. The CDR3 loop reads CASRLTSGSIHEQYF. The CDR3 region has the DNA TGTGCCAGCAGGCTGACTAGCGGGAGCATCCACGAGCAGTACTTC.

The V call is TRBV7-2, the J call TRBJ2-1, with 7 positions matching TRBD2. The J segment lost 4 bases and the V segment lost 0 bases, leaving 3 bases of the junction unmatched. This CDR3 comprises 15 residues. Germline CDR1 SGHTA, CDR2 FQGNSA. This CDR3 reads CASSLAGLTYNEQFF. The CDR3 coding sequence is TGTGCCAGCAGCTTAGCGGGACTAACTTACAATGAGCAGTTCTTC.

In the case of this clonotype: Germline is not matched at one junction end, which may reflect a read error. This chain links TRBV11-2 with TRBJ2-2; D gene unclear. CDR3 length equals 12 residues. The germline V gene encodes CDR1 SGHAT and CDR2 FQNNGV. The CDR3 DNA sequence: TGTGCCAGCAGCTTACTTGTCGTGGAGCTGTCTTTT. Translated, it gives CASSLLVVELSF.

The chain links TRBV11-3 to TRBJ2-3; no definite D call. Germline-derived CDR1 and CDR2 are SGHNT and YENEEA. The CDR3 spans 12 residues. Trimming pared 5 bases from V and 10 bases from J, leaving 13 bases between. CDR3 sequence reads: CASSHNTNAQYF. For the CDR3, the DNA is TGTGCCAGCAGCCATAACACAAATGCGCAGTATTTT.

The chain uses TRBV11-2 and TRBJ2-5, with 9 bases that match TRBD1. Germline loops: CDR1 SGHAT, CDR2 FQNNGV. V lost 8 bases, J lost 6 bases, and 7 bases stayed unmatched. This CDR3 is 13 amino acids long. CDR3 nucleotide sequence: TGTGCCAGCGGCAGGGACAGGGAAAAGACCCAGTACTTC. It codes for CASGRDREKTQYF.

As to this clonotype: A single base separates this from a much larger clone, so it may be a read error. This chain joins TRBV12-3 or TRBV12-4 and TRBJ1-1; D might be TRBD1 (5 bases). V gave up 5 bases and J gave up 6 bases, with 13 bases separating them. This CDR3 has 13 amino acids. The CDR3 DNA sequence: TGTGCCAGCAGTCCACAGGCTGCAGCTGAAGCTTTCTTT. This translates into CASSPQAAAEAFF.

This clonotype was recorded at least ten times. CDR3 sequence: CASSWTSGPIHEQYF. The CDR3, as DNA: TGTGCCAGCTCTTGGACTAGCGGACCCATCCACGAGCAGTACTTC. The gene calls are TRBV28 and TRBJ2-7; 10 bases map to TRBD2. The ends lost 8 bases at V and 5 bases at J; junction bases unmatched: 12. The CDR3 loop spans 15 amino acids. In germline, CDR1 is MDHEN, CDR2 SYDVKM.

On this clonotype itself: An end of the junction differs from the germline gene, which may be a read error. V and J are TRBV10-3 and TRBJ2-3, with 8 positions matching TRBD2. The germline CDR1 and CDR2 sequences are ENHRY and SYGVKD. The length of the CDR3 is 15 residues. CDR3 nucleotide sequence: TGTGCCACCAGTAGGGCTAGCGGGAGCACAGATACGCAGTATTTT. Translated, it gives CATSRASGSTDTQYF.

Notes on this clonotype: This could be a read error, since a much larger clone is one nucleotide away. The chain employs TRBV6-5 and TRBJ1-1, with D unresolved. Deletions cut 2 bases from V and 1 base from J, with 8 bases between. This CDR3 is built from 14 residues. The germline V gene has CDR1 MNHEY and CDR2 SVGAGI. CDR3 region: CASSYLATNTEAFF. As DNA, the CDR3 is TGTGCCAGCAGTTACCTGGCGACGAACACTGAAGCTTTCTTT.

As regards this clonotype: This may arise from a read error, as a much more abundant clone is one base away. The chain is built from TRBV29-1 and TRBJ2-7, with 11 bases that match TRBD2. Germline V gene data show CDR1 as SQVTM and CDR2 as ANQGSEA. The CDR3 contains 15 residues. The CDR3 coding sequence is TGCAACGTTCGCGGACTAGCGGGTTCTACGAGCGAGCAGTACTTC. Its protein product is CNVRGLAGSTSEQYF.

Comment on this clonotype: Compared with germline, one end of the junction differs, possibly owing to a read error. The genes are TRBV28 and TRBJ1-5; TRBD1 matches 8 bases. Per germline, CDR1 MDHEN and CDR2 SYDVKM. The length of the CDR3 is 15 residues. CDR3 nucleotide sequence: TGTGCCAGCAGCCCGACAGGGGCCCCATCTCAGTCCCAGCATTTT. It codes for CASSPTGAPSQSQHF.

As concerns this clonotype: A junction end diverges from the germline sequence, so it may reflect a read error. The V and J genes are TRBV11-1 and TRBJ1-2, with D possibly being TRBD1 (6 bases). CDR1 is SGHAT, CDR2 FQDESV, per germline (reference sequence). The CDR3 has 14 residues. CDR3: CASSLMDSIYVYTF. The CDR3 DNA sequence: TGTGCCAGCAGCCTTATGGACAGCATTTATGTCTACACCTTC.

As concerns this clonotype: Being one base from a much bigger clone, this may be a read error. J is TRBJ2-4 and V is TRBV28, with D maybe TRBD2 (6 bases). The CDR3 runs to 17 residues. Germline loops: CDR1 MDHEN, CDR2 SYDVKM. V was shortened by 4 bases and J by 3 bases, with 19 bases between the two germline ends. CDR3 sequence: CASSSPVLAINKNIQYF. The CDR3 nucleotides read TGTGCCAGCAGTTCTCCAGTACTAGCCATCAACAAAAACATTCAGTACTTC.

Remarks on this clonotype: A much larger clone lies a single base off, so this may be a read error. The gene calls are TRBV6-5 and TRBJ2-7; TRBD2 might be the D (5 bases). Per the germline V gene, CDR1 is MNHEY and CDR2 is SVGAGI. The CDR3 spans 13 residues. The CDR3 spells CAISRVGGYEQYF. The DNA for the CDR3 is TGTGCCATCAGTAGGGTAGGCGGGTACGAGCAGTACTTC.

Of note for this clonotype: A read error may explain this, as a much larger clone is one base away. V usage is TRBV6-5 and J usage is TRBJ2-2; D may match TRBD1 or TRBD2 (5 bases each). V was clipped by 6 bases and J by 9 bases, with 14 bases between them. Germline CDR1 is MNHEY and CDR2 is SVGAGI. The CDR3 extends over 13 amino acids. DNA of the CDR3: TGTGCCAGCAGAGCAGGGACGACCAGGGAGCTGTTTTTT. It translates to CASRAGTTRELFF.